Detailed here is one TCR beta chain. There are many counts of this clone. This receptor's antigen is unknown. Base qualities are not recorded, but no much larger clone differs from it by a single base. A single peripheral blood draw of about 116 mL on average was collected from each donor into heparinised tubes. A BD FACSAria II and a panel including CD45RO, CCR7, CD25, CD127, CD95 and CD27 were used to sort naive, central memory, regulatory and stem cell-like memory CD4+ T cells. A purity above 98% was achieved for all sorted populations. PBMCs were isolated right away by Lymphoprep density gradient centrifugation and were stained directly, without culture. So that batch effects would be minimized, each experiment stained and sorted samples in pairs, pairing one healthy donor with one patient. The entire amount of isolated RNA was reverse transcribed using the High Capacity cDNA Reverse Transcription Kit, so the sequenced TCRB transcripts were expressed ones. Deep immunoSEQ sequencing was applied to naive, central memory and regulatory T cell samples, giving an average of around 3.4 million total reads per sample. Sorted cells were lysed in RLT buffer, and RNA was extracted using DNase-treated RNeasy Micro or Mini kits according to cell number. Each cell subset was processed separately to prevent cross-contamination, with patient and healthy donor samples processed together. The immunoSEQ multiplex PCR was used to amplify TCRB sequences from cDNA, yielding 87-bp fragments that span the CDR3 region. Sequencing of the amplicons was performed on the Illumina HiSeq platform. On the study's bioinformatics: PCR bias was corrected computationally using synthetic template baselines, and reads within Hamming distance 2 were collapsed, with unmergeable singletons discarded. Reads were aligned to IMGT to assign V, D and J genes, CDR3 length, and insertions or deletions at six rearrangement sites. Within each subset, clonotype counts were normalized to sorted cell number, after which true diversity and Gini coefficients were computed with the tcR R package. The overlap coefficient, calculated on TCRB nucleotide sequences, was used to quantify repertoire sharing. TCRdb holds this immuneACCESS table with in-frame rearrangements only. Some clones are missing; in checked studies, unresolved V genes explain under half, and the rest has no known cause. The V and J calls and the clone size are those of that table, but D and trimming were determined from the DNA. This sample is represented by approximately 160,000 clones; roughly 8.1% of them were singletons. Of the sample, 0.65% is held by the ten largest clones.

The sample belongs to a study of beta chain features in type 1 diabetes (dated by TCRdb to 2016 to 2018). Context from the whole study: No differences in mean age, gender distribution, total cell number or subset yield were found between patients and healthy donors. A total of about 100,000,000 sorted cells were examined across all samples, and RNA yield correlated strongly with the number of cells per subset. Naive and central memory subsets were obtained from all 30 or so donors, but regulatory and stem cell-like memory subsets were isolated from only 8 patients and 8 healthy donors. In the study, recently diagnosed type 1 diabetes patients and matched healthy donors were compared on the TCRB repertoires of their sorted circulating CD4+ T cell subsets. Broad study findings and their caveats: PCR may preferentially amplify shorter templates, but because patient and control samples were amplified and corrected together, any resulting skew would affect both groups equally. Sequencing cDNA rather than genomic DNA could over-represent highly expressing activated cells, although activation and CD3 levels did not differ between groups. Naive, central memory and regulatory TCRB repertoires appeared more similar among patients than among healthy donors. At VDJ recombination sites, patients with type 1 diabetes made fewer insertions and deleted more nucleotides, a pattern implying thymic rearrangement abnormalities. Because small numbers of individuals were included in the HLA sub-analyses, any influence of HLA type on TCRB rearrangement was left unresolved. In all four CD4+ subsets, TCRB CDR3 length was moderately but significantly shorter in type 1 diabetes patients.

Relative to germline, V is missing 3 bases and J is missing 7 bases, with 1 base of the junction outside any gene match. The germline V gene supplies CDR1 SGHDN and CDR2 FVKESK. The CDR3 runs 13 residues from the cysteine to the phenylalanine. The entry retains the CDR3 DNA only, 39 bases that are in frame from base 1. Here the chain combines TRBV14 and TRBJ2-1; TRBD2 fits 9 bases in the junction. This receptor was identified in a man between 18 and 29 years old in good health. Sequencing was performed on central memory CD4+ T cells from blood. The CDR3 in this case is CASSQGLANEQFF. The nucleotide sequence reads TGTGCCAGCAGCCAGGGACTAGCAAATGAGCAGTTCTTC.